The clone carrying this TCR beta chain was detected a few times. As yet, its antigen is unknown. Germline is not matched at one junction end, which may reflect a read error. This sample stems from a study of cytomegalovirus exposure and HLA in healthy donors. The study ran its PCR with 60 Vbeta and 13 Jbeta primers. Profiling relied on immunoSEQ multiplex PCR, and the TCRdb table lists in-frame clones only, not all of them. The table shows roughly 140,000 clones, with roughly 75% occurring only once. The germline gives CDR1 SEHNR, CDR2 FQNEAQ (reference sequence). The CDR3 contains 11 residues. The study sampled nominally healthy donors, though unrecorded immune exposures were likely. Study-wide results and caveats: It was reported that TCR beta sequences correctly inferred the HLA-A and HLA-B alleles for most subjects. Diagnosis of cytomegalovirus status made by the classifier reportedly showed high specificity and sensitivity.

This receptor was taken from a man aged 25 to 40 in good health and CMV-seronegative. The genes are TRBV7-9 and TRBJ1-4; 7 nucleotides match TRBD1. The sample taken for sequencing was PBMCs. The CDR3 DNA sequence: TGTGCCAGCAGCCTTGGACAGGTAAAGATTTTT. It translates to CASSLGQVKIF. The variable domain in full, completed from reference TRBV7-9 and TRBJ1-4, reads DTGVSQNPRHKITKRGQNVTFRCDPISEHNRLYWYRQTLGQGPEFLTYFQNEAQLEKSRLLSDRFSAERPKGSFSTLEIQRTEQGDSAMYLCASSLGQVKIFGSGTQLSVL.